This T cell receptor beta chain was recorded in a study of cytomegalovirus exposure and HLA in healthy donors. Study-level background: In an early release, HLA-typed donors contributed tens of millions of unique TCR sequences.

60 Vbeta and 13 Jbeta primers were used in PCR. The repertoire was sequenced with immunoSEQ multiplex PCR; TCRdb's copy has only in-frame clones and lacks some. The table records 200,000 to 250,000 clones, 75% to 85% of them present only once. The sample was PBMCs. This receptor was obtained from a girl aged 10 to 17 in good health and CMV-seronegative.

The CDR3 bases are TGTGCCAGCACCCCATCGGGTTCTAATCAGCCCCAGCATTTT. Translating it yields CASTPSGSNQPQHF. This rearrangement joins TRBV6-5 to TRBJ1-5; no clear D. The CDR3 extends over 14 amino acids. CDR1 is MNHEY, CDR2 SVGAGI, per germline. The V end lost 7 bases, the J end lost 4 bases, and 14 bases lay between the germline ends.